Following are 8 T cell receptor beta chains from one sample sequenced in a study of shared clonotypes between healthy human individuals. Clones were sequenced by immunoSEQ multiplex PCR, and TCRdb holds only the in-frame ones, with some missing. The sample contains approximately 480,000 clones, around 79% of which appear only once. The specimen sequenced was PBMCs. These receptors were obtained from a woman aged 40 to 50 in good health. Some clones in this sample may be carry-over from other donors' samples.

This clone was counted a few times. The chain combines TRBV6-1 with TRBJ1-5; D is ambiguous. This CDR3 has 13 amino acids. Trimming pared 0 bases from V and 12 bases from J, leaving 12 bases between. The germline V gene encodes CDR1 MNHNS and CDR2 SASEGT. The CDR3 is CASSEAGRWGQHF. For the CDR3, the DNA is TGTGCCAGCAGTGAAGCAGGACGTTGGGGCCAGCATTTT.

This chain joins TRBV5-1 and TRBJ1-1; a weak D match, TRBD1 (5 bases). There are 16 residues in the CDR3. The germline V gene encodes CDR1 SGHRS and CDR2 YFSETQ. V dropped 0 bases and J dropped 6 bases, with 18 bases sitting between them. CDR3 loop: CASSLGLGAGRAEAFF. The CDR3 DNA reads as TGCGCCAGCAGCTTGGGCCTCGGGGCGGGGCGGGCTGAAGCTTTCTTT.

CDR3 sequence: CASSSDITGGTEAFF. The DNA of the CDR3 is TGCGCCAGCAGCTCAGACATAACAGGGGGCACTGAAGCTTTCTTT. This chain links TRBV5-1 with TRBJ1-1, with 8 positions matching TRBD1. This CDR3 contains 15 residues. J was trimmed by 4 bases and V by 3 bases; bases with no gene match: 8. CDR1 is SGHRS, CDR2 YFSETQ, per germline.

This chain uses TRBV10-3 with TRBJ2-7; D call uncertain. The CDR3 runs to 15 residues. V lost 0 bases and J lost 2, with 11 bases in between. From germline, CDR1 is ENHRY and CDR2 SYGVKD. The chain's CDR3 is CAISESQLRAYEQYF. For the CDR3, the DNA is TGTGCCATCAGTGAGTCTCAACTCCGCGCCTACGAGCAGTACTTC.

The chain has TRBV11-2 and TRBJ2-7; D possibly corresponds to TRBD1 (6 bases). V was pared by 1 base and J by 5 bases, with 21 bases between. This CDR3 is 17 amino acids long. The germline V gene has CDR1 SGHAT and CDR2 FQNNGV. CDR3 nucleotides: TGTGCCAGCAGCTTAGGAAGGGGGTTGCAGGCTCGTAACGAGCAGTACTTC. Residues: CASSLGRGLQARNEQYF.

V usage is TRBV19 and J usage is TRBJ1-4, with unresolved D. CDR1 LNHDA and CDR2 SQIVND come from the germline V gene (reference sequence). Trimming took 5 bases from V and 3 from J, leaving 10 bases between them. The CDR3 length is 14 residues. Written as DNA, the CDR3 is TGTGCCAGTAGTCCCGGACGGGCTAATGAAAAACTGTTTTTT. It translates to CASSPGRANEKLFF. Looking up the rest from reference TRBV19 and TRBJ1-4 gives the full variable domain: DGGITQSPKYLFRKEGQNVTLSCEQNLNHDAMYWYRQDPGQGLRLIYYSQIVNDFQKGDIAEGYSVSREKKESFPLTVTSAQKNPTAFYLCASSPGRANEKLFFGSGTQLSVL.

The chain links TRBV30 to TRBJ2-7; TRBD2 matches 11 bases. CDR1 and CDR2 (germline): GTSNPN, SVGIG (reference sequence). CDR3 length: 13 amino acids. V shed 4 bases and J 6 bases; nucleotides not matched to a gene: 5. The DNA for the CDR3 is TGTGCCTGGACTAGCGGGAGGCTCCTCGAGCAGTACTTC. Protein sequence: CAWTSGRLLEQYF.

This clone appeared a few times. J is TRBJ1-1 and V is TRBV19; D uncertain. The V and J ends lost 1 base and 11 bases respectively, with 11 bases between them. There are 12 residues in the CDR3. Germline V lookup: CDR1 LNHDA, CDR2 SQIVND (reference sequence). The CDR3 here is CASSIGGRRAFF. Here the CDR3 DNA reads TGTGCCAGTAGTATAGGAGGCCGGCGCGCTTTCTTT.